The 12 T cell receptor beta chains below all came from one sample that was sequenced in a study of PD-1 blockade in classical Hodgkin lymphoma. Repertoires were generated with immunoSEQ multiplex PCR, while TCRdb's copy carries only in-frame clones and drops some. This table holds approximately 150,000 clones, around 73% found once. Exposure to brentuximab vedotin varied, and each patient had relapsed following autologous stem cell transplantation. The sample in question was peripheral blood mononuclear cells (PBMCs), obtained before the second cycle of nivolumab. The receptors come from a human donor with classical Hodgkin lymphoma.

This clone was seen just once. This chain uses TRBV6-5 with TRBJ2-5, with unresolved D. The DNA matches TRBJ2-7 better at its end, which makes the J call doubtful. The CDR3 consists of 12 residues. Germline V gene sequence: CDR1 MNHEY, CDR2 SVGAGI. The chain's CDR3 is CASRSPSGEQYF. The CDR3, as DNA: TGTGCCAGCAGGAGTCCCTCTGGCGAGCAGTACTTC.

This clone was seen a single time. The chain recombines TRBV4-1 with TRBJ2-1; 9 nucleotides line up with TRBD2. There are 17 residues in the CDR3. V was clipped by 2 bases and J by 3 bases; unmatched bases: 8. CDR1 MGHRA and CDR2 YSYEKL come from the germline V gene. The CDR3 coding sequence is TGCGCCAGCAGCCAATTTTCCGGGACTAGCAGCTACAATGAGCAGTTCTTC. It translates to CASSQFSGTSSYNEQFF.

The V and J genes are TRBV27 and TRBJ1-2; 7 bases match TRBD1. This CDR3 has 14 amino acids. The germline V gene has CDR1 MNHEY and CDR2 SMNVEV (reference sequence). V trimming: 7 bases; J trimming: 3 bases; junction bases outside the gene matches: 8. CDR3 bases: TGTGCCAGCAAGCCCGACAGGGATGACTATGGCTACACCTTC. Its protein product is CASKPDRDDYGYTF.

The gene calls are TRBV2 and TRBJ2-3, with D maybe TRBD2 (6 bases). The CDR3 consists of 14 residues. V lost 4 bases and J 3 bases, leaving 11 bases between the germline ends. Germline assignment: CDR1 SNHLY and CDR2 FYNNEI. CDR3 sequence reads: CASSVTGVTDTQYF. CDR3 in DNA: TGTGCCAGCAGTGTAACGGGAGTAACAGATACGCAGTATTTT.

The chain employs TRBV4-1 and TRBJ2-3, with 14 bases fitting TRBD2. In germline, CDR1 is MGHRA, CDR2 YSYEKL. The ends lost 5 bases at V and 6 bases at J; junction bases unmatched: 13. This CDR3 region has 18 residues. The chain's CDR3 is CASSRTGLAGGPGDTQYF. The CDR3 DNA sequence: TGCGCCAGCAGCAGAACAGGACTAGCGGGAGGCCCGGGGGATACGCAGTATTTT.

The chain is built from TRBV10-3 and TRBJ1-5, with 8 nucleotides matching TRBD1. This CDR3 is 14 amino acids long. From germline, CDR1 is ENHRY and CDR2 SYGVKD. V trimming: 6 bases; J trimming: 3 bases; junction bases outside the gene matches: 4. CDR3 DNA sequence: TGTGCCATCAGGATGACAGGGGACAATCAGCCCCAGCATTTT. Residues: CAIRMTGDNQPQHF.

V gene TRBV4-2 combines with J gene TRBJ2-1; no firm D call. The CDR3 is 17 amino acids. Trimming left V 1 base short and J 0 bases short, with 13 bases between. The germline V gene has CDR1 LGHNA and CDR2 YNFKEQ. CDR3 sequence: CASSQAGSETSYNEQFF. CDR3 coding DNA: TGTGCCAGCAGCCAAGCTGGCAGCGAAACCTCCTACAATGAGCAGTTCTTC.

The table lists this clone with a few counts. The V call is TRBV19, the J call TRBJ2-7; no reliable D call. V lost 4 bases, J lost 7 bases, and 8 bases lay in between. CDR3 size: 11 residues. The V gene's germline CDR1 is LNHDA and CDR2 SQIVND (reference sequence). DNA for the CDR3: TGTGCCAGTAGTAAACGAGGAGAGCAGTACTTC. Protein sequence: CASSKRGEQYF.

The rearrangement joins TRBV11-2 to TRBJ1-5; 8 bases are a match to TRBD1. J was trimmed by 5 bases and V by 5 bases; bases with no gene match: 8. Germline V lookup: CDR1 SGHAT, CDR2 FQNNGV. This CDR3 region has 15 residues. CDR3 in amino acids: CASSPNRGRHQPQHF. CDR3 in DNA: TGTGCCAGCAGCCCGAACAGGGGGAGGCATCAGCCCCAGCATTTT.

The chain employs TRBV19 and TRBJ2-7; the D gene is possibly TRBD1 (6 bases). The V end was cut by 3 bases, the J end by 7 bases, with 22 bases between. The CDR3 spans 16 residues. Germline V lookup: CDR1 LNHDA, CDR2 SQIVND (reference sequence). The CDR3 nucleotides are TGTGCCAGTAGTATCTCCACAGGGCAGGGCGTGAGGGAGCAGTACTTC. It encodes CASSISTGQGVREQYF.

The chain has TRBV5-3 and TRBJ2-7; 10 positions match TRBD2. TRBV5-3 is assigned to the ORF class and has an uncertain function. Losses at the gene ends were 0 bases for V and 3 bases for J; bases not matched to a gene: 3. This CDR3 region has 15 residues. For the CDR3, the DNA is TGTGCCAGAAGCTTGGTTCTAGCGGGAGACTACGAGCAGTACTTC. This encodes CARSLVLAGDYEQYF.

This clone was detected a few times. J is TRBJ2-3 and V is TRBV2; 14 nucleotides match TRBD2. The V gene's germline CDR1 is SNHLY and CDR2 FYNNEI. This CDR3 has 18 amino acids. Trimming took 5 bases from V and 5 from J; bases not matched to a gene: 12. DNA of the CDR3: TGTGCCAGCAGTACTGGGACTAGCGGGAGACTTTCTGGAGATACGCAGTATTTT. It is translated as CASSTGTSGRLSGDTQYF. Full variable domain (rest looked up from reference TRBV2 and TRBJ2-3): EPEVTQTPSHQVTQMGQEVILRCVPISNHLYFYWYRQILGQKVEFLVSFYNNEISEKSEIFDDQFSVERPDGSNFTLKIRSTKLEDSAMYFCASSTGTSGRLSGDTQYFGPGTRLTVL.